The next 7 T cell receptor beta chains were all read from a single sample in a study of control samples from healthy donors and cancer patients. The protocol was immunoSEQ multiplex PCR, while the TCRdb copy is restricted to in-frame clones and leaves out a portion. Here the sample spans 260,000 or so clones, more than 65% being singletons. The sequenced sample was PBMCs. Source of these receptors: an older woman with lung cancer.

This clone has just a few counts. This chain connects TRBV5-4 to TRBJ1-6; a weak D match, TRBD1 (5 bases). The CDR3 extends over 14 amino acids. In germline, CDR1 is SGHNT, CDR2 YYREEE (reference sequence). Trimming shortened V by 6 bases and J by 10 bases, and 17 bases separated the two germline ends. CDR3 in amino acids: CASKGQGDNSPLHF. Written as DNA, the CDR3 is TGTGCCAGCAAAGGCCAGGGAGACAACTCACCCCTCCACTTT.

This clone has more than one count but fewer than ten. The gene calls are TRBV11-2 and TRBJ1-3; no definite D call. The CDR3 spans 17 residues. The V gene lost 1 base and the J gene lost 2 bases, with 15 bases spanning the gap. Germline V CDR1 and CDR2: SGHAT, FQNNGV. The CDR3 DNA is TGTGCCAGCAGCTTAGTGGGCTCCGGAATAGCTGGAAACACCATATATTTT. Translating gives CASSLVGSGIAGNTIYF.

On this clone: This sample includes further DNA sequences coding for the same CDR3. The J gene is TRBJ1-3, the V gene TRBV2; D is unresolved. Trimming left V 1 base short and J 3 bases short, with 4 bases between. Per the germline V gene, CDR1 is SNHLY and CDR2 is FYNNEI. This CDR3 contains 13 residues. CDR3 amino acids: CASSEEGGNTIYF. In DNA form, the CDR3 reads TGTGCCAGCAGTGAAGAAGGTGGAAACACCATATATTTT.

CDR3 loop: CASSVGSGGYYEQYF. CDR3 sequence (DNA): TGTGCCAGCAGCGTGGGGTCAGGGGGTTACTACGAGCAGTACTTC. The gene calls are TRBV9 and TRBJ2-7; TRBD1 agrees at 7 bases. The J segment lost 3 bases and the V segment lost 2 bases, leaving 8 bases of the junction unmatched. Germline V gives CDR1 SGDLS, CDR2 YYNGEE. This CDR3 has 15 residues.

This clone was detected once. The chain joins TRBV6-1 to TRBJ1-1; no reliable D call. Germline loops: CDR1 MNHNS, CDR2 SASEGT. Between the trimmed V and J ends, which lost 1 base and 0 bases, there was a span of 9 bases. The CDR3 totals 15 residues. Written as DNA, the CDR3 is TGTGCCAGCAGTGAAGGTCCGTGGATGAACACTGAAGCTTTCTTT. The encoded protein is CASSEGPWMNTEAFF.

The chain has TRBV10-3 and TRBJ1-2; D gene unclear. Per the germline V gene, CDR1 is ENHRY and CDR2 is SYGVKD. The V and J ends lost 6 bases and 2 bases respectively, with 7 bases between them. This CDR3 spans 12 amino acids. CDR3 DNA: TGTGCCATCAGCGAACGAAACTATGGCTACACCTTC. Translation: CAISERNYGYTF.

The J gene is TRBJ1-5, the V gene TRBV5-1, with D possibly matching TRBD1 (6 bases). V lost 0 bases and J 9 bases, leaving 10 bases between the germline ends. CDR3 length equals 13 residues. The V gene's germline CDR1 is SGHRS and CDR2 YFSETQ. The chain's CDR3 is CASSLAGGSPQHF. As DNA, the CDR3 is TGCGCCAGCAGCTTGGCGGGGGGCTCGCCCCAGCATTTT.